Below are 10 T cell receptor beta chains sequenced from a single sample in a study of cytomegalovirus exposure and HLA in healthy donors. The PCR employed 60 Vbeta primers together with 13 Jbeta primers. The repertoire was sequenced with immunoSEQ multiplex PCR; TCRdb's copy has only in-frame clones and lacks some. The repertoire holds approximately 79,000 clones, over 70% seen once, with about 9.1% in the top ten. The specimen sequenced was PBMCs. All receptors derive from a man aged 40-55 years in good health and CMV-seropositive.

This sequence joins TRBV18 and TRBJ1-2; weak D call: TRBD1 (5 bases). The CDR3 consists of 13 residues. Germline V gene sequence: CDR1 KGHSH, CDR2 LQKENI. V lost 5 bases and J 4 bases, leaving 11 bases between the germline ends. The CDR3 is CASSSDTIYGYTF. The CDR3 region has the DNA TGTGCCAGCTCATCGGACACCATCTATGGCTACACCTTC. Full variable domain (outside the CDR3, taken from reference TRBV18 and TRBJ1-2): NAGVMQNPRHLVRRRGQEARLRCSPMKGHSHVYWYRQLPEEGLKFMVYLQKENIIDESGMPKERFSAEFPKEGPSILRIQQVVRGDSAAYFCASSSDTIYGYTFGSGTRLTVV.

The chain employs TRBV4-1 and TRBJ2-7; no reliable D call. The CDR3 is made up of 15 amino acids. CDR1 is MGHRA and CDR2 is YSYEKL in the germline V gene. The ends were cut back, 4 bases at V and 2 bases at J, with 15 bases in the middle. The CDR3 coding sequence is TGCGCCAGCAGCCCAGCAGAGAGCGCGCCCTACGAGCAGTACTTC. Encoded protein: CASSPAESAPYEQYF.

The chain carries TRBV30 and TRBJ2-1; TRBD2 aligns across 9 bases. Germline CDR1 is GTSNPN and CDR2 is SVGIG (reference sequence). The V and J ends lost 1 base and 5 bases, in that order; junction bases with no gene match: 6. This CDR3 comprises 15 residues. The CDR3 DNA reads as TGTGCCTGGAGTGGCGGGAGGGGATACGACAATGAGCAGTTCTTC. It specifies CAWSGGRGYDNEQFF.

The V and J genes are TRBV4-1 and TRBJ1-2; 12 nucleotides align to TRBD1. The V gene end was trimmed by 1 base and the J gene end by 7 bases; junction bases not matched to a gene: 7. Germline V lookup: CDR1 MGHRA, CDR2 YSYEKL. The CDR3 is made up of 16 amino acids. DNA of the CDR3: TGCGCCAGCAGCCAAGCAGGGACAGGGGGCGAGGGTGGCTACACCTTC. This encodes CASSQAGTGGEGGYTF.

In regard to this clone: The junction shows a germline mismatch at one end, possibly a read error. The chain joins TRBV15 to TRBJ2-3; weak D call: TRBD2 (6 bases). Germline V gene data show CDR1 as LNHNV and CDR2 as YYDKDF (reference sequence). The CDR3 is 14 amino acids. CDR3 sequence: CATSRNSGGDTQYF. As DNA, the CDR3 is TGTGCCACAAGCAGAAATAGCGGAGGAGATACGCAGTATTTT.

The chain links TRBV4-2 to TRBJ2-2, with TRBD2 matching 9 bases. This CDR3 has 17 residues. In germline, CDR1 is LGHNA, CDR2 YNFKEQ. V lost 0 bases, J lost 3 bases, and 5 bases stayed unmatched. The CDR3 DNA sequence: TGTGCCAGCAGCCAAGAAGTGAGCGGGAGGTACACCGGGGAGCTGTTTTTT. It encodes CASSQEVSGRYTGELFF.

The CDR3 coding sequence is TGTGCCAGTAGTAACCCGCGGACAGGGGGCGTGAACACTGAAGCTTTCTTT. Amino acids: CASSNPRTGGVNTEAFF. V is TRBV19 and J is TRBJ1-1; TRBD1 agrees at 11 bases. This CDR3 spans 17 amino acids. J was trimmed by 0 bases and V by 4 bases; bases with no gene match: 7. CDR1 and CDR2 from the germline V gene are LNHDA and SQIVND (reference sequence).

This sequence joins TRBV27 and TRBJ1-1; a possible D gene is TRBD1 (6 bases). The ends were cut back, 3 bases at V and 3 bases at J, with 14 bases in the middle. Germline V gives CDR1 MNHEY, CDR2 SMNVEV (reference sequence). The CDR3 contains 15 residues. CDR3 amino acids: CASSFSRTDHTEAFF. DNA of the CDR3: TGTGCCAGCAGTTTTTCCCGGACAGATCACACTGAAGCTTTCTTT.

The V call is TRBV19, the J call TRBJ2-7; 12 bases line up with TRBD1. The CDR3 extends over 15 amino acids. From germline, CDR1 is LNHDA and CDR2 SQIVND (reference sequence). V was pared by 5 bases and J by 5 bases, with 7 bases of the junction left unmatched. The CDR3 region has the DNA TGTGCCAGTAGTTCCTACCGGGACAGGGGGCACGAGCAGTACTTC. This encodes CASSSYRDRGHEQYF.

The CDR3 DNA follows: TGCAGTGCGGAAACAGGGTTCCTGACTTTCTTT. It codes for CSAETGFLTFF. The chain couples TRBV20-1 to TRBJ1-1, with D maybe TRBD1 (6 bases). Germline CDR1 DFQATT, CDR2 SNEGSKA (reference sequence). V lost 6 bases and J lost 12, with 17 bases in between. This CDR3 has 11 residues.